This TCR beta chain appears in the sequencing data of a study of T cells in localized non-small cell lung cancer. Here immunoSEQ multiplex PCR was the method, and the copy in TCRdb shows in-frame clones only, minus some. The table lists some 13,000 clones, roughly 86% of them singletons. Study-level points and caveats: Longer overall survival was seen with higher T cell density measured in blood. Sequence data derive from only one tumor region, so heterogeneity remains possible. Uninvolved adjacent lung showed the highest T cell clonality, exceeding tumor.

The CDR3 has 12 residues. Germline V gene lookup returns CDR1 GTSNPN and CDR2 SVGIG (reference sequence). Trimming pared 2 bases from V and 4 bases from J, leaving 8 bases between. Worth noting for this clone: The antigen is undetermined.

The material sequenced was peripheral blood, taken before any cancer treatment. The V call is TRBV30, the J call TRBJ1-1; the D gene is possibly TRBD1 (5 bases). This TCR was sampled from a male donor at least 60 years old with stage III lung adenocarcinoma. CDR3 protein: CAWSWRGTEAFF. The CDR3 DNA is TGTGCCTGGAGTTGGAGGGGCACTGAAGCTTTCTTT.